This TCR beta chain was profiled in a study of blood T cells in healthy people across ages. Study-wide results and limits: When set beside aged donors, long-lived donors presented more naive CD4+ cells and higher diversity.

Regarding this clonotype: Antigen unknown.

Combining a sample-barcoded 5' primer with a J-beta primer mix, a second PCR ran for 7 to 11 cycles. TCRdb used MiXCR to reprocess the 5' RACE reads, holding one entry per CDR3 protein. The sample yields some 730,000 distinct CDR3 sequences, 22% seen once. Each sample gave at least 7 million isolated PBMCs. The TCR was taken from a man between 65 and 85 years old in good health. What was sequenced was blood.

CDR3 residues: CATSRDQGGNEKLFF. CDR3 nucleotides: TGTGCCACCAGCAGAGATCAAGGCGGTAATGAAAAACTGTTTTTT. V gene TRBV15 combines with J gene TRBJ1-4; D unresolved. The CDR3 has 15 residues. Germline CDR1 LNHNV, CDR2 YYDKDF (reference sequence). V was cut by 0 bases and J by 4 bases, with 9 bases left in between.